This T cell receptor beta chain was sequenced during a study of blood T cell repertoires in COVID-19. Study background: T cells, B-cell-depleted T cells, or PBMCs provided the cDNA or gDNA that served as material.

J lost 0 bases, V lost 4 bases, and 3 bases had no gene match. The germline CDR1 and CDR2 sequences are LNHDA and SQIVND (reference sequence). The CDR3 is made up of 15 amino acids. Enrolment of Seattle patients took place during active infection, and they were followed longitudinally. Per the study methods: Counts of nucleated cells, estimated from reference gene primer amplification, were obtained. Sequencing used immunoSEQ multiplex PCR; TCRdb keeps in-frame clones, though not all of them. Clone size and the V and J calls come from that table; the DNA yielded D and trimming. This sample carries over 150,000 clones, around 90% of them seen once, and the ten largest clones take under 0.7%.

V usage is TRBV19 and J usage is TRBJ1-3, with 7 bases fitting TRBD1. The sequence derives from a man aged 55 to 69 with COVID-19, enrolled during active disease. Sequencing used peripheral blood. CDR3 amino acids: CASSTDRYSGNTIYF. CDR3 DNA: TGTGCCAGTAGTACGGACAGGTACTCTGGAAACACCATATATTTT.